This T cell receptor (beta chain) was retrieved from a study of beta chain features in type 1 diabetes. One heparinised draw of blood, averaging around 120 mL, came from each donor. The isolated RNA, all of it, was reverse transcribed, so expressed TCRB transcripts were what got sequenced. TCRdb's copy holds only in-frame clones and misses some; the assay was immunoSEQ multiplex PCR. The sample lists under 250,000 clones, 11% seen once, with less than 1.5% in the top ten. Germline-derived CDR1 and CDR2 are SGDLS and YYNGEE. Trimming took off 2 bases at V and 2 bases at J, with 11 bases between the two ends. The CDR3 has 15 residues.

The TCR was taken from a young man in good health. This chain uses TRBV9 with TRBJ2-1; the D gene is possibly TRBD1 (5 bases). Source material: central memory CD4+ T cells from blood. CDR3 DNA sequence: TGTGCCAGCAGCGTGTACCAGGGAACCTACAATGAGCAGTTCTTC. Its protein product is CASSVYQGTYNEQFF.